This T cell receptor beta chain emerged from a study of blood T cell repertoires in COVID-19. Study-wide context: The study drew acute and convalescent COVID-19 samples from the United States, Italy and Spain. PBMCs, B-cell-depleted T cells, or T cells were the source of the cDNA or gDNA that made up the material.

CDR3 length equals 15 residues. Germline V CDR1 and CDR2: SGHTA, FQGTGA. V dropped 5 bases and J dropped 3; count of bases not matched to a gene: 9. This clone was recorded only once. TCRdb's copy holds only in-frame clones and misses some; the assay was immunoSEQ multiplex PCR. The sample contains about 170,000 clones, around 74% of which appear only once. The source material was peripheral blood. The source is a woman aged 80 or over with acute or convalescent COVID-19. The chain links TRBV7-3 to TRBJ1-2, with TRBD1 matching 7 bases. The CDR3 loop is CASSPRPGTDYGYTF. CDR3 nucleotides: TGTGCCAGCAGCCCACGTCCCGGGACAGACTATGGCTACACCTTC.